These 2 T cell receptor beta chains originate from one sample sequenced in a study of cytotoxic CD8 clonotypes in ibrutinib-treated CLL. Sequenced by immunoSEQ multiplex PCR; TCRdb stores in-frame clones only, minus some. The sample shows roughly 200,000 clones, over 65% of them seen only once. Sequencing used PBMCs, obtained after 12 months of ibrutinib treatment. The receptors derive from a human donor with chronic lymphocytic leukemia.

This chain links TRBV29-1 with TRBJ2-1; TRBD1 matches at 11 bases. Per the germline V gene, CDR1 is SQVTM and CDR2 is ANQGSEA. J was trimmed by 6 bases and V by 6 bases; bases with no gene match: 16. CDR3 size: 17 residues. The CDR3 protein is CSVGQGQGAFFVNEQFF. DNA for the CDR3: TGCAGCGTGGGCCAAGGACAGGGGGCATTTTTCGTCAATGAGCAGTTCTTC.

The chain recombines TRBV27 with TRBJ1-2, with 8 positions matching TRBD1. Germline trimming cut 5 bases from V and 3 bases from J; bases unmatched to any gene: 14. The CDR3 runs 17 residues. Per the germline V gene, CDR1 is MNHEY and CDR2 is SMNVEV (reference sequence). The CDR3 DNA reads TGTGCCAGCAGTCCATTGGGTGCAGGGGGCAGAGACTATGGCTACACCTTC. Amino acids: CASSPLGAGGRDYGYTF.